This T cell receptor (beta chain) was identified in a study of T cells in localized non-small cell lung cancer. Sequenced by immunoSEQ multiplex PCR; TCRdb stores in-frame clones only, minus some. Among around 30,000 clones listed, approximately 94% were seen once. Germline V gives CDR1 SGHNT, CDR2 YENEEA. V was clipped by 6 bases and J by 2 bases, with 4 bases between them. CDR3 length equals 11 residues. Sequencing was performed on peripheral blood, taken before any cancer treatment. The receptor was isolated from a woman aged 40-69 years with stage I lung adenocarcinoma. V gene TRBV11-3 combines with J gene TRBJ1-2; D is ambiguous. This chain's CDR3 is CASRGNYGYTF. The CDR3 region has the DNA TGTGCCAGCAGGGGGAACTATGGCTACACCTTC.